This TCR beta chain was obtained from a study of naive and memory T cell subsets. Study results and caveats: This RNA-based method may be sensitive to activation-related transcript changes.

Adult healthy volunteers gave 2.5 ml peripheral blood for whole-blood RNA. For blood and skin samples, reverse transcription used TCR alpha and beta constant primers. Ligated cDNA underwent four rounds of PCR with nested alpha and beta constant region primers and SP2. From the 5' RACE reads, TCRdb called clonotypes with MiXCR, one entry per CDR3 protein. This repertoire shows 20,000 to 25,000 distinct CDR3 sequences, 4% to 4.5% found once; its top ten account for approximately 8%. Germline-derived CDR1 and CDR2 are SQVTM and ANQGSEA. The CDR3 spans 13 residues. V was cut by 3 bases and J by 3 bases, with 10 bases left in between. This clonotype was counted ten times or more. Its antigen remains unknown.

The sequence was obtained from a male donor in good health. The chain joins TRBV29-1 to TRBJ2-3; D is perhaps TRBD2 (6 bases). The CDR3 DNA follows: TGCAGCGTTGATATGGGGGGAACAGATACGCAGTATTTT. It is translated as CSVDMGGTDTQYF.